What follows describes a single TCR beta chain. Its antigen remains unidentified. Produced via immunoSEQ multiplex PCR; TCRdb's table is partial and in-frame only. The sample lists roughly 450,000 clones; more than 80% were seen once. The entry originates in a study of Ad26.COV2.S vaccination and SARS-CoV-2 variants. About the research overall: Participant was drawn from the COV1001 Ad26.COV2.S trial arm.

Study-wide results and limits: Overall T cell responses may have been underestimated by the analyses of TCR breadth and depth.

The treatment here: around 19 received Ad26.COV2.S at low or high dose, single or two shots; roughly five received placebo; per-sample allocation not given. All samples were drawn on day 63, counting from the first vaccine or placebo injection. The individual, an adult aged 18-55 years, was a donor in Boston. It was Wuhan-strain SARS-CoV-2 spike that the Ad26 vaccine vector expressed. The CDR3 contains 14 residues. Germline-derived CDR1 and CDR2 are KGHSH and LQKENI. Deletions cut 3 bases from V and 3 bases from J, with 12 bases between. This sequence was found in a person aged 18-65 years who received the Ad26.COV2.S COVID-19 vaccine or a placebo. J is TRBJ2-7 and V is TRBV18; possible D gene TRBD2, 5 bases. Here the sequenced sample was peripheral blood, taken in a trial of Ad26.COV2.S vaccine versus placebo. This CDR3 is CASSPGLVDYEQYF. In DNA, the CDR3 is TGTGCCAGCTCACCTGGACTCGTAGACTACGAGCAGTACTTC.